This TCR beta chain is drawn from a study of cytomegalovirus exposure and HLA in healthy donors. Germline V lookup: CDR1 SEHNR, CDR2 FQNEAQ (reference sequence). Unmatched junction bases numbered 6, after V lost 4 bases and J lost 4 bases. The CDR3 covers 17 residues. The PCR employed 60 Vbeta primers together with 13 Jbeta primers. Here immunoSEQ multiplex PCR was the method, and the copy in TCRdb shows in-frame clones only, minus some. This sample has approximately 160,000 clones, with approximately 80% found just once. The sequence came from a woman between 50 and 59 years old in good health and CMV-seropositive. The chain couples TRBV7-9 to TRBJ2-2, with 13 bases that match TRBD2. The sample consisted of PBMCs. For the CDR3, the DNA is TGTGCCAGCAGCTCCAGACTAGCGGGAGGATCCACCGGGGAGCTGTTTTTT. As protein: CASSSRLAGGSTGELFF.